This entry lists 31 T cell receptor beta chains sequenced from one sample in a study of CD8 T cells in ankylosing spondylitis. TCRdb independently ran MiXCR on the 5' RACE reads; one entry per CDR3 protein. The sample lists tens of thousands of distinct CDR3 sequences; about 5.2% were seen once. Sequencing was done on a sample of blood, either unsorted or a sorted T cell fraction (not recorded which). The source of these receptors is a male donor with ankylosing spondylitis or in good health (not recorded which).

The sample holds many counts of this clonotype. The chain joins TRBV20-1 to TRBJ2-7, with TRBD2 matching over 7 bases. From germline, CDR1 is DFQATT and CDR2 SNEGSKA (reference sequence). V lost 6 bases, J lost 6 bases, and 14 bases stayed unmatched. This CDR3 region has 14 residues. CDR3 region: CSARKPGLHSEQYF. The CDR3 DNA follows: TGCAGTGCCAGGAAGCCGGGACTACACTCCGAGCAGTACTTC.

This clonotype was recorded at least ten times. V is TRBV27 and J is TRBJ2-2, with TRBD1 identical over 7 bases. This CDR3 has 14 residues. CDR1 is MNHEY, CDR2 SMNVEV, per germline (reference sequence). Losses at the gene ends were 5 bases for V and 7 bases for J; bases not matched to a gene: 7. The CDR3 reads CASSPPQGIGELFF. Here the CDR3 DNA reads TGTGCCAGCAGTCCGCCACAGGGGATCGGGGAGCTGTTTTTT.

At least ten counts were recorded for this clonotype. CDR3 sequence (DNA): TGCAGTCCGTCGGACGGCCAATCCTACAATGAGCAGTTCTTC. Its protein product is CSPSDGQSYNEQFF. V gene TRBV20-1 combines with J gene TRBJ2-1, with D unresolved. V lost 8 bases, J lost 1 base, and 15 bases lay in between. Germline V CDR1 and CDR2: DFQATT, SNEGSKA (reference sequence). CDR3 length: 14 amino acids.

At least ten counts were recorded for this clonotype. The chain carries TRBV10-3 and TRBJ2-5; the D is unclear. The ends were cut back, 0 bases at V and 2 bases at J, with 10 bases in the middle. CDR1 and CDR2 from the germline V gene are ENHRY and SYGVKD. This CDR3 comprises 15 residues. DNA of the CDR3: TGTGCCATCAGTGAGTCGGGCAGCCAACAAGAGACCCAGTACTTC. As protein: CAISESGSQQETQYF.

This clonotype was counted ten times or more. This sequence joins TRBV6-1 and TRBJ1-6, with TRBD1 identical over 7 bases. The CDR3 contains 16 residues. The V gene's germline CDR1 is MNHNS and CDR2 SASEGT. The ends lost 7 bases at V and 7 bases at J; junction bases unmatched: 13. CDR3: CASTFRRAGGNSPLHF. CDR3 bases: TGTGCCAGCACCTTCAGAAGGGCAGGGGGGAATTCACCCCTCCACTTT.

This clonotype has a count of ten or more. CDR3 nucleotide sequence: TGTGCCAGCCGCGCAGGGGTATCGTACGAGCAGTACTTC. Its translation is CASRAGVSYEQYF. This chain links TRBV10-3 with TRBJ2-7; possible D gene TRBD1, 6 bases. Per germline, CDR1 ENHRY and CDR2 SYGVKD. The CDR3 covers 13 residues. The V gene lost 10 bases and the J gene lost 4 bases, with 17 bases spanning the gap.

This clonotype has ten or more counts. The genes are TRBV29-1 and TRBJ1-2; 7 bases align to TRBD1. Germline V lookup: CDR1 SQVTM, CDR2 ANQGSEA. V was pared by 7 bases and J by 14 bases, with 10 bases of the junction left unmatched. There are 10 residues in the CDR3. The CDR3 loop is CSAGTADSTF. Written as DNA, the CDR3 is TGCAGCGCCGGGACAGCGGATTCGACCTTC.

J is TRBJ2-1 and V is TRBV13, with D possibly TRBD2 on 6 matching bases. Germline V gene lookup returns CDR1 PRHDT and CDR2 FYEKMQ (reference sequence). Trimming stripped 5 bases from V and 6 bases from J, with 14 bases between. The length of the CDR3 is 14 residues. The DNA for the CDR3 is TGTGCCAGCAGCCGGGACTTGGGCTTCAATGAGCAGTTCTTC. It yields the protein CASSRDLGFNEQFF.

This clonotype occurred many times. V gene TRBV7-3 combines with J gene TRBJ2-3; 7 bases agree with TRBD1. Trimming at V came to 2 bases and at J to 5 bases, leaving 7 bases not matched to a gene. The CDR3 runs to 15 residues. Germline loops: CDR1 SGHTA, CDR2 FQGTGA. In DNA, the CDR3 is TGTGCCAGCAGCTTAGCTCAGGGGGTAGAAGATACGCAGTATTTT. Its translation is CASSLAQGVEDTQYF.

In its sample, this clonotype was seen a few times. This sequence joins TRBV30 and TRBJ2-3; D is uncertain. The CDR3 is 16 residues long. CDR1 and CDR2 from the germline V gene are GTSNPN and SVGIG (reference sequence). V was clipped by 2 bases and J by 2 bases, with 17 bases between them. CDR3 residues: CAWSTIERPFTDTQYF. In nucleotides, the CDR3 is TGTGCCTGGAGTACGATAGAGCGTCCCTTCACAGATACGCAGTATTTT.

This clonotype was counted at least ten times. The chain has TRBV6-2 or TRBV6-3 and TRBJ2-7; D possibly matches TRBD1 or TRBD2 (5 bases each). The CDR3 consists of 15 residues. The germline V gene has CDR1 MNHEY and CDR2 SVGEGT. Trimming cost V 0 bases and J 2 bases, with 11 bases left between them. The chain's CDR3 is CASSYSIEGPYEQYF. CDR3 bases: TGTGCCAGCAGTTACTCGATAGAGGGACCCTACGAGCAGTACTTC.

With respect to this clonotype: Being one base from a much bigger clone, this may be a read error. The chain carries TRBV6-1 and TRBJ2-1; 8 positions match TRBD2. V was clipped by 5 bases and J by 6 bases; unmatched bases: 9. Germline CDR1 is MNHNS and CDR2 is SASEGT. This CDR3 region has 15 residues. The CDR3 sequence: CASSLSGAAFNEQFF. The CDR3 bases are TGTGCCAGCAGTCTTAGCGGGGCTGCCTTCAATGAGCAGTTCTTC.

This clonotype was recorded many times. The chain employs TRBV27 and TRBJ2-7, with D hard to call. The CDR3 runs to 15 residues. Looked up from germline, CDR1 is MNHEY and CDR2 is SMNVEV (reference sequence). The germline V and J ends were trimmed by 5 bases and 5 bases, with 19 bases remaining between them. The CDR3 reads CASSPLAEGMDEQYF. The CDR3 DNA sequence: TGTGCCAGCAGTCCCCTGGCGGAAGGAATGGACGAGCAGTACTTC.

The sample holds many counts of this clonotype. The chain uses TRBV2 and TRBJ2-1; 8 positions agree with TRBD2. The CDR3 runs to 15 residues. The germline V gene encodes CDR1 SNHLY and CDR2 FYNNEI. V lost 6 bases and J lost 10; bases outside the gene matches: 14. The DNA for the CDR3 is TGTGCCAGCAGCGGGGGGGCTAGCGGATCGGGAGAGCAGTTCTTC. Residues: CASSGGASGSGEQFF.

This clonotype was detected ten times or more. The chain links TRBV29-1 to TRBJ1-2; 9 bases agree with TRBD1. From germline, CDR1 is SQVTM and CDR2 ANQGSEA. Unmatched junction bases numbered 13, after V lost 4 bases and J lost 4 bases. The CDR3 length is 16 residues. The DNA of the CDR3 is TGCAGCGTTGTTTTCGCGAAACAGACAGGGGGCTATGGCTACACCTTC. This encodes CSVVFAKQTGGYGYTF.

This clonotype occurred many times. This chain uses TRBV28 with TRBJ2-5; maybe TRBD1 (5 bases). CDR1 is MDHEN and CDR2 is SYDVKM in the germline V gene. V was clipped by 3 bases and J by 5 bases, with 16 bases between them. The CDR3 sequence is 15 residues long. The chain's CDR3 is CASSFGAGFYETQYF. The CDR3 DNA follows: TGTGCCAGCAGTTTTGGGGCCGGGTTTTACGAGACCCAGTACTTC.

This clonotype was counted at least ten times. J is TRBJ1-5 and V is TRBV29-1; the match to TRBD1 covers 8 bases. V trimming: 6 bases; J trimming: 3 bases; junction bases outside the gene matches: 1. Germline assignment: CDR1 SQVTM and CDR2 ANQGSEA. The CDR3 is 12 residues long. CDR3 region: CSVQGANQPQHF. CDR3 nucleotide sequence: TGCAGCGTGCAGGGGGCCAATCAGCCCCAGCATTTT.

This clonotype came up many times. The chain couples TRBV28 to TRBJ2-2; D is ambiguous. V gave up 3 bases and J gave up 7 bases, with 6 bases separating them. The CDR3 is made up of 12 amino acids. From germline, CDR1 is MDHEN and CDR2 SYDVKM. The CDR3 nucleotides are TGTGCCAGCAGTTTCCGGGTCGGGGAGCTGTTTTTT. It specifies CASSFRVGELFF.

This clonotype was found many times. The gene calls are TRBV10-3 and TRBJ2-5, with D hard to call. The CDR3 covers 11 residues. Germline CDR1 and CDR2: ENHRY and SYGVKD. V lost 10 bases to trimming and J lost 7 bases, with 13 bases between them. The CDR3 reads CANRPPATQYF. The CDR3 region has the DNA TGTGCCAACCGGCCCCCGGCGACCCAGTACTTC.

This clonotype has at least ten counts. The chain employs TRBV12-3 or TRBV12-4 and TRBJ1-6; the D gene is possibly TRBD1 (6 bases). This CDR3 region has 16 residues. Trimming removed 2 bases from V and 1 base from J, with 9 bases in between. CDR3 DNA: TGTGCCAGCAGTTTACAGGGGAGTTCCTATAATTCACCCCTCCACTTT. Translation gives CASSLQGSSYNSPLHF.

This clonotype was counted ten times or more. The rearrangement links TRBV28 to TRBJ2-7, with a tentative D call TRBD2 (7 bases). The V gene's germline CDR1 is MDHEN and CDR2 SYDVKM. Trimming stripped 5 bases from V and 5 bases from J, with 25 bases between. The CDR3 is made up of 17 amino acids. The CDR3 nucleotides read TGTGCCAGCAGTATCCACCAAGGCGGGGGCGGCCGGAACGAGCAGTACTTC. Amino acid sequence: CASSIHQGGGGRNEQYF.

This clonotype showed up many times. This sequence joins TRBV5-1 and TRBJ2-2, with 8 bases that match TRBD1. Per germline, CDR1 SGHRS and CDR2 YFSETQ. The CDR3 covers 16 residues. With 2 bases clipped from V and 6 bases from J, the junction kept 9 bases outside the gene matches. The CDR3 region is CASSFNGQGSAGELFF. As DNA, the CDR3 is TGCGCCAGCAGCTTCAACGGACAGGGAAGCGCCGGGGAGCTGTTTTTT.

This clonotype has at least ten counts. CDR3 residues: CASSLRGSTEAFF. CDR3 DNA sequence: TGTGCCAGCAGTTTGAGGGGGAGCACTGAAGCTTTCTTT. This chain connects TRBV27 to TRBJ1-1, with D perhaps matching TRBD1 (6 bases). The V end lost 3 bases, the J end lost 4 bases, and 9 bases lay between the germline ends. Germline CDR1 and CDR2: MNHEY and SMNVEV (reference sequence). CDR3 size: 13 residues.

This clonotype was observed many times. The chain's CDR3 is CASSRLGTSADNEQFF. CDR3 coding DNA: TGTGCCAGCTCACGACTCGGGACTAGCGCAGACAATGAGCAGTTCTTC. The V call is TRBV18, the J call TRBJ2-1; 10 positions match TRBD2. Germline trimming cut 4 bases from V and 5 bases from J; bases unmatched to any gene: 8. The CDR3 is 16 residues long. The germline gives CDR1 KGHSH, CDR2 LQKENI.

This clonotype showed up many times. The DNA for the CDR3 is TGTGCCACCAGCAGAGATATTGGCTCGTTCAAAGAGACCCAGTACTTC. Its translation is CATSRDIGSFKETQYF. The rearrangement links TRBV15 to TRBJ2-5, with unresolved D. The CDR3 sequence is 16 residues long. The V end was cut by 0 bases, the J end by 3 bases, with 14 bases between. CDR1 is LNHNV, CDR2 YYDKDF, per germline (reference sequence).

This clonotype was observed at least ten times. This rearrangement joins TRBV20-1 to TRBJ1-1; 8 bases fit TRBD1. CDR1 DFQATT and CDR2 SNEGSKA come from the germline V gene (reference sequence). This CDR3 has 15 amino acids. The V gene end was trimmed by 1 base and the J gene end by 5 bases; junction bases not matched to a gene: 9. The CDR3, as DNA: TGCAGTGCTAGAGCCGACGACAGGGGTTATACTGAAGCTTTCTTT. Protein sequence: CSARADDRGYTEAFF.

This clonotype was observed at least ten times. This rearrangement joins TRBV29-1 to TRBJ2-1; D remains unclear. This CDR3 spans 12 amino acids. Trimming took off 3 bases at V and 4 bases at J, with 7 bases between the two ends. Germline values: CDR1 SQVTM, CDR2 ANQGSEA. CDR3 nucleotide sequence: TGCAGCGTTGACGGACGGTACAATGAGCAGTTCTTC. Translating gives CSVDGRYNEQFF.

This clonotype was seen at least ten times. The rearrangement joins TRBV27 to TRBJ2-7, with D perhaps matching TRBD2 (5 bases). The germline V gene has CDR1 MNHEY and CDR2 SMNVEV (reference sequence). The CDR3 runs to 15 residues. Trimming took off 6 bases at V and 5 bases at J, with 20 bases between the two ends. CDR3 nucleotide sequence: TGTGCCAGCAGCTCCACAATTACCGGGAACCACGAGCAGTACTTC. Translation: CASSSTITGNHEQYF.

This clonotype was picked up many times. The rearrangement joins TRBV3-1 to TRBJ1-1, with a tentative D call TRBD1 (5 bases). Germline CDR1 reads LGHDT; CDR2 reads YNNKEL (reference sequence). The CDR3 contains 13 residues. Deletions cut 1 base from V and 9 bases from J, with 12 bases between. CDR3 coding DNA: TGTGCCAGCAGCCAAGGAGGGGTGGACCAAGCTTTCTTT. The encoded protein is CASSQGGVDQAFF.

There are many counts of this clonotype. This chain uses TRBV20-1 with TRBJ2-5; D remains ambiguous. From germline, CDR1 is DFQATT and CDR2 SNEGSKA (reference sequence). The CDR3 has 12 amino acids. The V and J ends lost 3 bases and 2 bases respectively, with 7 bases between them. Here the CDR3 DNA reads TGCAGTGCTAGCTTGCGGCAAGAGACCCAGTACTTC. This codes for CSASLRQETQYF.

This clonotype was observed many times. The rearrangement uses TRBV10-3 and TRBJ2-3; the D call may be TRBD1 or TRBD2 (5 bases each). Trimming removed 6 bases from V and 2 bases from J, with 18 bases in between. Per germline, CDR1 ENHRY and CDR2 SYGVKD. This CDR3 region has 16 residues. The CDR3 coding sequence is TGTGCCATCAGCCTCGGGACCGATTCTCCCACAGATACGCAGTATTTT. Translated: CAISLGTDSPTDTQYF.